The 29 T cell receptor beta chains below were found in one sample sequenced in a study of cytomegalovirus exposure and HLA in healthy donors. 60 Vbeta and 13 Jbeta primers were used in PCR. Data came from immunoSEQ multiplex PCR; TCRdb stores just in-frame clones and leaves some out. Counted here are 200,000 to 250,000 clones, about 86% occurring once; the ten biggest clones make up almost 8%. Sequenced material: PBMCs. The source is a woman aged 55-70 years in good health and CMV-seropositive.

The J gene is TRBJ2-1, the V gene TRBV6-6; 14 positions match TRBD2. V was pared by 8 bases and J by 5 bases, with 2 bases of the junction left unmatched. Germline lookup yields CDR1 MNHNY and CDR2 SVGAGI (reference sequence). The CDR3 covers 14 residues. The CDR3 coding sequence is TGTGCCAGCCGGACTAGCGGGAGGAACAATGAGCAGTTCTTC. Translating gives CASRTSGRNNEQFF.

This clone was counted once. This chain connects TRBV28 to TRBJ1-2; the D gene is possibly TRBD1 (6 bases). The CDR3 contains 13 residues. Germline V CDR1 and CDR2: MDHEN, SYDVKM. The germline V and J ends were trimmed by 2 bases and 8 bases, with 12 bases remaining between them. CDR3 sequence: CASSLRYRDGYTF. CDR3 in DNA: TGTGCCAGCAGTTTAAGGTACAGGGACGGCTACACCTTC.

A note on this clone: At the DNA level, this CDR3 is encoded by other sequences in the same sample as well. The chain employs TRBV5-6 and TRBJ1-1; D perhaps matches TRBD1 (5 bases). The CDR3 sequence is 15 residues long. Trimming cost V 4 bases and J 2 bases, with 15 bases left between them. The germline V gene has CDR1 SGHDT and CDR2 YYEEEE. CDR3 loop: CASSARGTVNTEAFF. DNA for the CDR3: TGTGCCAGCAGCGCTCGGGGGACGGTAAACACTGAAGCTTTCTTT.

The CDR3 coding sequence is TGCGCCAGCACCTACTCACACGGAGATTCCAAAAACATTCAGTACTTC. Translation: CASTYSHGDSKNIQYF. The chain combines TRBV4-1 with TRBJ2-4; D is unresolved. V was trimmed by 7 bases and J by 2 bases, leaving 18 bases between them. The CDR3 spans 16 residues. CDR1 is MGHRA, CDR2 YSYEKL, per germline.

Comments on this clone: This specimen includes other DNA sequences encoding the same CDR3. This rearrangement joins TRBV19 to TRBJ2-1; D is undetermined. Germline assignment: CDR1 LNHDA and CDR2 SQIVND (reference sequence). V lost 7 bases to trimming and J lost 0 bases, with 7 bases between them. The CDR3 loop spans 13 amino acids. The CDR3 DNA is TGTGCCAGTACTTTCAGCTCCTACAATGAGCAGTTCTTC. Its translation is CASTFSSYNEQFF.

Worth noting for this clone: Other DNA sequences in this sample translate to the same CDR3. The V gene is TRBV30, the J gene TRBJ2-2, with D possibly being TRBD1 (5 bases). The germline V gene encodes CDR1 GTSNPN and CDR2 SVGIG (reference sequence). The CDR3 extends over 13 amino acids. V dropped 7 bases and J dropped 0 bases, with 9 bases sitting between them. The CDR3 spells CASGQANTGELFF. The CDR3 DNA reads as TGTGCCTCCGGACAAGCGAACACCGGGGAGCTGTTTTTT.

The CDR3 coding sequence is TGTGCCAGCTCACGGCTCTGGGGGGGGTACGACTATGGCTACACCTTC. Protein product: CASSRLWGGYDYGYTF. V usage is TRBV18 and J usage is TRBJ1-2; D may be TRBD1 (5 bases). The CDR3 covers 16 residues. The germline CDR1 and CDR2 sequences are KGHSH and LQKENI. Trimming took off 4 bases at V and 3 bases at J, with 18 bases between the two ends.

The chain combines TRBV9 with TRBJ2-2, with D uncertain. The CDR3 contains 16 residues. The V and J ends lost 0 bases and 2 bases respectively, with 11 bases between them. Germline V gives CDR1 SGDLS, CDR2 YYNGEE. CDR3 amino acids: CASSVAQIRNTGELFF. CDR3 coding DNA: TGTGCCAGCAGCGTAGCCCAGATAAGAAACACCGGGGAGCTGTTTTTT.

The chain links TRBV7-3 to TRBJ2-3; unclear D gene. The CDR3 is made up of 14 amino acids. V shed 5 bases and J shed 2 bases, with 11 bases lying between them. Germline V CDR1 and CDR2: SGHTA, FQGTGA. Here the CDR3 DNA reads TGTGCCAGCAGCCCCGTTGCGGTCACAGATACGCAGTATTTT. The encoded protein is CASSPVAVTDTQYF.

The CDR3 nucleotides are TGTGCCAGCAGCTATTCGGGGGGAATGAACACTGAAGCTTTCTTT. Residues: CASSYSGGMNTEAFF. This sequence joins TRBV11-2 and TRBJ1-1, with D possibly TRBD1 on 5 matching bases. Trimming took off 4 bases at V and 0 bases at J, with 12 bases between the two ends. This CDR3 has 15 amino acids. Germline V gene lookup returns CDR1 SGHAT and CDR2 FQNNGV.

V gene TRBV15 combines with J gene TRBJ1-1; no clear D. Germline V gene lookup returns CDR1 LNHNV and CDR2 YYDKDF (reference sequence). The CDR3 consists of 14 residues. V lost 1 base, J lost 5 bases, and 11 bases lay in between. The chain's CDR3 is CATSRGRERTEAFF. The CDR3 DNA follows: TGTGCCACCAGCAGAGGCCGGGAGAGGACTGAAGCTTTCTTT.

CDR3 nucleotides: TGCGCCAGCAGCTTGGGGGAGACCAGGGGGCAGCCCCAGCATTTT. This sequence encodes CASSLGETRGQPQHF. The V gene is TRBV5-1, the J gene TRBJ1-5; TRBD1 matches at 7 bases. This CDR3 is built from 15 residues. The V and J ends lost 0 bases and 7 bases, in that order; junction bases with no gene match: 7. CDR1 and CDR2 from the germline V gene are SGHRS and YFSETQ.

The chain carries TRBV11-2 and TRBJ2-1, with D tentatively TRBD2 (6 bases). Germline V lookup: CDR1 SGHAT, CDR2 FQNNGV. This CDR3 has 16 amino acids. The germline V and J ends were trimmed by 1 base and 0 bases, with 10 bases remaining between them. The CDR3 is CASSLVFGSSYNEQFF. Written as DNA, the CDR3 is TGTGCCAGCAGCTTAGTCTTCGGGAGCTCCTACAATGAGCAGTTCTTC.

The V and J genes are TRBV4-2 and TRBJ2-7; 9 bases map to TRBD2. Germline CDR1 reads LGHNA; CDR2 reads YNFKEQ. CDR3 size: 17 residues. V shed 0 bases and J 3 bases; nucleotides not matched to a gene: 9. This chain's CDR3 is CASSQDTSGLKYYEQYF. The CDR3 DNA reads TGTGCCAGCAGCCAAGATACTAGCGGGCTTAAATACTACGAGCAGTACTTC.

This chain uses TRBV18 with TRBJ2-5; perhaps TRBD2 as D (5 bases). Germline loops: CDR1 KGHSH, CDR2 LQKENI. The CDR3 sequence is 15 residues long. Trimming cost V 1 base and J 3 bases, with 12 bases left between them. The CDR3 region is CASSPRSSGKETQYF. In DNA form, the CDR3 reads TGTGCCAGCTCACCACGGTCAAGCGGCAAAGAGACCCAGTACTTC.

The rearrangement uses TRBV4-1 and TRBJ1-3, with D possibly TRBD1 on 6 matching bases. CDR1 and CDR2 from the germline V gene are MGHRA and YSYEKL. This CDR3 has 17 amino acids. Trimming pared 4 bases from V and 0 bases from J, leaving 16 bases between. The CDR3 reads CASSPRDILSSGNTIYF. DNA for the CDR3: TGCGCCAGCAGCCCCAGGGACATCCTTTCCTCTGGAAACACCATATATTTT.

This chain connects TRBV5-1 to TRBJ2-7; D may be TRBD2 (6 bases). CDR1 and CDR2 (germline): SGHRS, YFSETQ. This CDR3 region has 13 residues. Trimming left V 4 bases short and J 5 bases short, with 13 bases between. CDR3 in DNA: TGCGCCAGCAGCGTCGCCGGGAGACACGAGCAGTACTTC. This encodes CASSVAGRHEQYF.

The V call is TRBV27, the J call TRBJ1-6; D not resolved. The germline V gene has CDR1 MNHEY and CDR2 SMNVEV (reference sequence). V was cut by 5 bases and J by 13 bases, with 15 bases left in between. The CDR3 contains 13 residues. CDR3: CASSPPSPGPLHF. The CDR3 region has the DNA TGTGCCAGCAGTCCCCCGTCCCCTGGCCCCCTCCACTTT.

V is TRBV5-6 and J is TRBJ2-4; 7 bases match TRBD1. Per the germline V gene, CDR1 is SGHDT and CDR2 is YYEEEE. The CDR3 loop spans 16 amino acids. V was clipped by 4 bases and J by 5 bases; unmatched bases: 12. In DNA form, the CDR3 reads TGTGCCAGCAGCACACTACAATCCGGGACAGAAAACATTCAGTACTTC. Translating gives CASSTLQSGTENIQYF.

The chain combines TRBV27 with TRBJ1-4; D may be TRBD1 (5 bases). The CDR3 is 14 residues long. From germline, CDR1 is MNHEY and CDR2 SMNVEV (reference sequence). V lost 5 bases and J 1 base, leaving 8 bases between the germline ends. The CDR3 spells CASSQGVTNEKLFF. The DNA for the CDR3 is TGTGCCAGCAGTCAAGGGGTAACTAATGAAAAACTGTTTTTT. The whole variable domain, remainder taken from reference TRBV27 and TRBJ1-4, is EAQVTQNPRYLITVTGKKLTVTCSQNMNHEYMSWYRQDPGLGLRQIYYSMNVEVTDKGDVPEGYKVSRKEKRNFPLILESPSPNQTSLYFCASSQGVTNEKLFFGSGTQLSVL.

CDR3 DNA: TGTGCCAGCAGTTCACTCCTCACTAGCGGGAGCTATACCGGGGAGCTGTTTTTT. Protein sequence: CASSSLLTSGSYTGELFF. The V gene is TRBV9, the J gene TRBJ2-2, with 11 bases that match TRBD2. This CDR3 contains 18 residues. V dropped 5 bases and J dropped 5; count of bases not matched to a gene: 14. Germline V lookup: CDR1 SGDLS, CDR2 YYNGEE.

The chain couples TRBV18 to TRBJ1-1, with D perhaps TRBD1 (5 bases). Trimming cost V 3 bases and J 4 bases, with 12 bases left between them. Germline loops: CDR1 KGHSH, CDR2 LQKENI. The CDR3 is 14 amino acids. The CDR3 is CASSPIRQFTEAFF. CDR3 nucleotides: TGTGCCAGCTCACCTATTCGACAGTTCACTGAAGCTTTCTTT.

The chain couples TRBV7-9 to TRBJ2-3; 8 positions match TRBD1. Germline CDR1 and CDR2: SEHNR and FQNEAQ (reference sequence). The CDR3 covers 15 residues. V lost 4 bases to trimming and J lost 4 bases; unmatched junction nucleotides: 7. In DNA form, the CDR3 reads TGTGCCAGCAGCTCGGGACAGGCAGACGCAGATACGCAGTATTTT. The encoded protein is CASSSGQADADTQYF.

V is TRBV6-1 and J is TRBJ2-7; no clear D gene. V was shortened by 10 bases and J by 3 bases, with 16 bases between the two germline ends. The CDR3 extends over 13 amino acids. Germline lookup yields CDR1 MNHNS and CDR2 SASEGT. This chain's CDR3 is CAIFSSGDYEQYF. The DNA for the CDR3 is TGTGCCATATTCTCATCGGGTGACTACGAGCAGTACTTC.

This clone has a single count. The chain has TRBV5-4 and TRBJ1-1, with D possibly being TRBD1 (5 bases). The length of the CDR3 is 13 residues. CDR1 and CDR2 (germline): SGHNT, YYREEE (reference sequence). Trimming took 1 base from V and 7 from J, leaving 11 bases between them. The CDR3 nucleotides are TGTGCCAGCAGCTTGTGGCAGGGATTTGAAGCTTTCTTT. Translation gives CASSLWQGFEAFF.

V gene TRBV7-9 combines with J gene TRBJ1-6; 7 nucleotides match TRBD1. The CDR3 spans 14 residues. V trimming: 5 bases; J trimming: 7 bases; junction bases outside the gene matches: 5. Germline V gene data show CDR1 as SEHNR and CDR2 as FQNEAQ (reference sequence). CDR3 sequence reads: CASSRGQMNSPLHF. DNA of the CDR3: TGTGCCAGCAGCAGGGGACAGATGAATTCACCCCTCCACTTT. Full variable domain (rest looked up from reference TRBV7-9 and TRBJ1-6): DTGVSQNPRHKITKRGQNVTFRCDPISEHNRLYWYRQTLGQGPEFLTYFQNEAQLEKSRLLSDRFSAERPKGSFSTLEIQRTEQGDSAMYLCASSRGQMNSPLHFGNGTRLTVT.

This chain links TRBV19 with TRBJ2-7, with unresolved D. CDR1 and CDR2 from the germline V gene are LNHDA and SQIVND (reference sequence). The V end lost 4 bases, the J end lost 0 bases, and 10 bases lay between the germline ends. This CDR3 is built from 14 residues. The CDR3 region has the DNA TGTGCCAGTAGTAGCGGCGGCGGCTCCTACGAGCAGTACTTC. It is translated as CASSSGGGSYEQYF.

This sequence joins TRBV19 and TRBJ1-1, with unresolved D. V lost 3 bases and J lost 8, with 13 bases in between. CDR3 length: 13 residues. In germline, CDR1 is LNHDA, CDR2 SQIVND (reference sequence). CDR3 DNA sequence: TGTGCCAGTAGTATGCCGAACAGAGCCGAAGCTTTCTTT. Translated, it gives CASSMPNRAEAFF.

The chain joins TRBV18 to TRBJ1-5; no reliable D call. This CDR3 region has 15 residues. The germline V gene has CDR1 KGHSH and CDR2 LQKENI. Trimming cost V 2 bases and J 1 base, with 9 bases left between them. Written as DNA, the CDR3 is TGTGCCAGCTCACCAGGCGGGCAGAGCAATCAGCCCCAGCATTTT. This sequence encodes CASSPGGQSNQPQHF.